These T cell receptor beta chains were read from a single sample in a study of shared clonotypes between healthy human individuals. Data came from immunoSEQ multiplex PCR; TCRdb stores just in-frame clones and leaves some out. This sample has around 1.1 million clones, with approximately 80% found just once. The sample was memory CD4+ T cells from PBMCs. These receptors came from a man aged 18 to 29 in good health. Some clones in this sample may be carry-over from other donors' samples. Each CDR3 is given with its conserved first and last residue. The D gene is left open where the match is weak. Where a row states a size, it is once, few, many or the class of an expanded clone; other rows omit it.

>-|TRBV27|TRBJ2-1|-
TGTGCCAGCAGTTTTCGGAATGAGCAGTTCTTC
CASSFRNEQFF
>-|TRBV29-1|TRBJ1-2|few
TGCAGCGTCCAAGAAGCTAACTATGGCTACACCTTC
CSVQEANYGYTF
>-|TRBV4-3|TRBJ2-1|-
TGCGCCAGCAGCCAAGATAGGGCCTCAGATGAGCAGTTCTTC
CASSQDRASDEQFF
>-|TRBV21-1|TRBJ1-2|-
TGTGCCAGCAGCAAGCTCGACTACCCAGCCCCTAACTATGGCTACACCTTC
CASSKLDYPAPNYGYTF
>TRBD2|TRBV5-4|TRBJ2-5|-
TGTGCCAGCAGCTTGGCCAGCGGGGTGGCCCAAGAGACCCAGTACTTC
CASSLASGVAQETQYF
>-|TRBV5-1|TRBJ2-2|few
TGCGCCAGCAGCTTTTCCTGGACGGAGAACACCGGGGAGCTGTTTTTT
CASSFSWTENTGELFF
>TRBD2|TRBV19|TRBJ2-3|few
TGTGCCAGTAGTACACTAGCGGCTAGCACAGATACGCAGTATTTT
CASSTLAASTDTQYF
>-|TRBV18|TRBJ1-4|-
TGTGCCAGCTCATCCTCGATCGCAACTAATGAAAAACTGTTTTTT
CASSSSIATNEKLFF
>-|TRBV11-1|TRBJ2-1|few
TGTGCCAGCAGCTTACTCGCGCGGCGCAGTCACCATGAGCAGTTCTTC
CASSLLARRSHHEQFF
>TRBD2|TRBV29-1|TRBJ2-5|-
TGCAGGGGGACTAGCGGAGAGGAGACCCAGTACTTC
CRGTSGEETQYF
>TRBD2|TRBV4-2|TRBJ2-5|-
TGTGCCAGCAGCCAAGACCAAGGACTAGCTCCCATGTCCCAGTACTTC
CASSQDQGLAPMSQYF
>-|TRBV15|TRBJ2-5|few
TGTGCCACCAGCAGCTACCTCGGAGGGCTTGATGAGACCCAGTACTTC
CATSSYLGGLDETQYF
>-|TRBV2|TRBJ2-6|-
TGTGCCAGCAGTCCGGGACGGGCTCTTTGGGCCAACGTCCTGACTTTC
CASSPGRALWANVLTF
>-|TRBV2|TRBJ1-5|many
TGTGCCAGCAGTGTGCCCGCCAGCAATCAGCCCCAGCATTTT
CASSVPASNQPQHF
>-|TRBV7-9|TRBJ2-1|-
TGTGCCAGCAGCGTGACGGAGAATGAGCAGTTCTTC
CASSVTENEQFF
>-|TRBV27|TRBJ2-3|-
TGTGCCAGCAGTCCAGCCGTTCGAGGTAGCGCAGATACGCAGTATTTT
CASSPAVRGSADTQYF
>-|TRBV6-1|TRBJ1-1|-
TGTGCCAGCAGTGCGCAACAGGGCTTTAACACTGAAGCTTTCTTT
CASSAQQGFNTEAFF
>-|TRBV30|TRBJ2-1|-
TGTGCCTGGAGTGCTTACAATGAGCAGTTCTTC
CAWSAYNEQFF
>-|TRBV5-4|TRBJ2-3|-
TGTGCCAGCAGCTTCAACCCAGTGGGCACAGATACGCAGTATTTT
CASSFNPVGTDTQYF
>-|TRBV4-3|TRBJ1-1|-
TGCGCCAGCAGCCAAGAATTCGGTCGCGGGGACACTGAAGCTTTCTTT
CASSQEFGRGDTEAFF
>-|TRBV30|TRBJ2-2|-
TGTGCCTGGAGTCAAAAAAGGTTTGGGAACACCGGGGAGCTGTTTTTT
CAWSQKRFGNTGELFF
>-|TRBV29-1|TRBJ2-5|-
TGCAGCGTTGACAGGTGGGAGACCCAGTACTTC
CSVDRWETQYF
>TRBD1|TRBV25-1|TRBJ2-3|-
TGTGCCAGCAGTGAGAACCCGGGACAGGGGGATCTAGCGCAGTATTTT
CASSENPGQGDLAQYF
>-|TRBV7-8|TRBJ2-2|-
TGTGCCAGCAGCTTAGTTGACCCTAACGCACTCGGGGAGCTGTTTTTT
CASSLVDPNALGELFF
>-|TRBV7-8|TRBJ1-1|-
TGTGCCAGCAGCAAAGGGCGGAACAGGGCTGAAGCTTTCTTT
CASSKGRNRAEAFF
>-|TRBV27|TRBJ2-7|-
TGTGCCAGCAGCCCGCGAAGGGGAACCGAGCAGTACTTC
CASSPRRGTEQYF
>-|TRBV18|TRBJ1-1|-
TGTGCCAGCTCACCACCCTGGGGGGGGGCTGAAGCTTTCTTT
CASSPPWGGAEAFF
>TRBD1|TRBV5-4|TRBJ2-4|-
TGTGCCAGCAGCTTCCGCGGACAGGGAAACATTCAGTACTTC
CASSFRGQGNIQYF
>-|TRBV19|TRBJ2-1|-
TGTGCCAGTAGTATCTACCAGGCCCCCTACAATGAGCAGTTCTTC
CASSIYQAPYNEQFF
>TRBD2|TRBV5-1|TRBJ2-2|-
TGCGCCAGCAGCGGGGGACTAGCGGGGATCGGGGAGCTGTTTTTT
CASSGGLAGIGELFF
>-|TRBV18|TRBJ2-1|few
TGTGCCAGCTCACCAGCGACTAGCGGGACAGGGGATGAGCAGTTCTTC
CASSPATSGTGDEQFF
>TRBD2|TRBV7-3|TRBJ2-7|-
TGTGCCAGCAGCTTATCTAGCGGGAGTAGTTACGAGCAGTACTTC
CASSLSSGSSYEQYF
>-|TRBV7-2|TRBJ1-2|-
TGTGCCAGCAGTTTACCGGGACACGGGTGGGGCGGCTACACCTTC
CASSLPGHGWGGYTF
>-|TRBV7-2|TRBJ2-1|-
TGTGCCAGCAGCTTCCTCCGGGACAATGAGCAGTTCTTC
CASSFLRDNEQFF
>-|TRBV11-2|TRBJ2-7|-
TGTGCCAGCAGCCTAGCCCACCCCTCTAGGACGGAGTGGGGATACGAGCAGTACTTC
CASSLAHPSRTEWGYEQYF
>TRBD1|TRBV5-6|TRBJ2-7|-
TGTGCCAGCAGCTTATGGGGACAGGGGTTTTACGAGCAGTACTTC
CASSLWGQGFYEQYF
>TRBD2|TRBV29-1|TRBJ2-1|-
TGCAGCGTCGGGACTAGCGGATACTACAATGAGCAGTTCTTC
CSVGTSGYYNEQFF
>-|TRBV7-9|TRBJ1-3|once
TGTGCCAGCAGCCCCCGGGACTCCTCTGGAAACACCATATATTTT
CASSPRDSSGNTIYF
>-|TRBV10-2|TRBJ1-3|-
TGCGCCAGCAGTGTGCACTTCGGGCCCGGAAACACCATATATTTT
CASSVHFGPGNTIYF
>TRBD1|TRBV28|TRBJ1-2|-
TGTGCCAGCAGTCCCAATTCAGGGGGCGGCTATGGCTACACCTTC
CASSPNSGGGYGYTF